This T cell receptor (beta chain) was profiled in a study of regulatory T cells in long-lasting Graves disease. Trimming stripped 3 bases from V and 6 bases from J, with 16 bases between. Looked up from germline, CDR1 is KGHDR and CDR2 is SFDVKD. The CDR3 sequence is 15 residues long. CDR3-region Arm-PCR and iRepertoire HTBI primers produced the TCR beta libraries. MiXCR was run by TCRdb on the multiplex PCR reads, yielding one entry per CDR3 protein. Of around 250,000 distinct CDR3 sequences in the sample, around 18% were seen once. This clonotype was counted between two and nine times. A much bigger clone sits one base away, suggesting this may be a read error. Sample time point: newly diagnosed GD, antithyroid drugs for less than 3 months. PBMC-extracted RNA yielded the TCR library. The sample was also linked to a second study, of T cells in Graves' hyperthyroidism and ophthalmopathy.

The receptor's source is a woman in her 30s with Graves disease. The sample was peripheral blood mononuclear cells (PBMCs), taken at new diagnosis, from a patient treated with antithyroid drugs. The chain carries TRBV24-1 and TRBJ1-2; possible D gene TRBD1, 6 bases. The CDR3 sequence: CATSDPRSGADGYTF. CDR3 DNA: TGTGCCACCAGTGATCCCCGGTCAGGGGCGGATGGCTACACCTTC.